These 17 T cell receptor beta chains originate from one sample sequenced in a study of tumor-infiltrating lymphocytes in localized non-small cell lung cancer. Libraries were prepared by immunoSEQ multiplex PCR; TCRdb keeps only in-frame clonotypes and omits some of them. In the table there are over 6,500 clones, approximately 80% of which are singletons. Specimen: uninvolved lung tissue not adjacent to the tumor. These receptors were obtained from a human donor with non-small cell lung cancer.

By frequency in the sample, this clone is medium-sized (0.01 to 0.1%). The chain recombines TRBV2 with TRBJ1-2; D gene unclear. The CDR3 runs 12 residues. The germline V and J ends were trimmed by 7 bases and 8 bases, with 14 bases remaining between them. Germline values: CDR1 SNHLY, CDR2 FYNNEI. The CDR3 loop reads CASTEGGLGYTF. CDR3 nucleotides: TGTGCCAGCACCGAGGGAGGGTTAGGCTACACCTTC.

This chain uses TRBV7-9 with TRBJ2-7; D not resolved. Germline assignment: CDR1 SEHNR and CDR2 FQNEAQ (reference sequence). Trimming stripped 5 bases from V and 1 base from J, with 12 bases between. The CDR3 extends over 14 amino acids. CDR3 sequence (DNA): TGTGCCAGCAGCCTACGGGTCTCTTCCTACGAGCAGTACTTC. Translating gives CASSLRVSSYEQYF. Supplemented by reference TRBV7-9 and TRBJ2-7, the full variable domain reads DTGVSQNPRHKITKRGQNVTFRCDPISEHNRLYWYRQTLGQGPEFLTYFQNEAQLEKSRLLSDRFSAERPKGSFSTLEIQRTEQGDSAMYLCASSLRVSSYEQYFGPGTRLTVT.

The chain combines TRBV6-1 with TRBJ1-1; a possible D gene is TRBD1 (5 bases). Germline V gene data show CDR1 as MNHNS and CDR2 as SASEGT. V was pared by 7 bases and J by 4 bases, with 13 bases between. The CDR3 is 13 residues long. In DNA, the CDR3 is TGTGCCAGCACCACCCAGGGAGCCACTGAAGCTTTCTTT. Amino acids: CASTTQGATEAFF.

The V and J genes are TRBV30 and TRBJ2-7; D gene uncertain. V was pared by 7 bases and J by 0 bases, with 7 bases between. The germline gives CDR1 GTSNPN, CDR2 SVGIG (reference sequence). CDR3 length: 11 residues. This chain's CDR3 is CAFLVSYEQYF. In DNA form, the CDR3 reads TGTGCCTTCTTGGTCTCCTACGAGCAGTACTTC. Full variable domain (rest looked up from reference TRBV30 and TRBJ2-7): SQTIHQWPATLVQPVGSPLSLECTVEGTSNPNLYWYRQAAGRGLQLLFYSVGIGQISSEVPQNLSASRPQDRQFILSSKKLLLSDSGFYLCAFLVSYEQYFGPGTRLTVT.

This clone is a singleton in its sample. V and J are TRBV28 and TRBJ1-5; D is undetermined. Between the trimmed V and J ends, which lost 6 bases and 3 bases, there was a span of 9 bases. The CDR3 sequence is 13 residues long. CDR1 and CDR2 (germline): MDHEN, SYDVKM. DNA of the CDR3: TGTGCCAGCAGGCAAGGAATCAATCAGCCCCAGCATTTT. As protein: CASRQGINQPQHF.

The rearrangement links TRBV7-9 to TRBJ2-1; TRBD2 matches 9 bases. Germline V gene sequence: CDR1 SEHNR, CDR2 FQNEAQ (reference sequence). Unmatched junction bases numbered 4, after V lost 1 base and J lost 6 bases. CDR3 length equals 15 residues. The CDR3 spells CASSLVLAGINEQFF. The DNA for the CDR3 is TGTGCCAGCAGCTTAGTCCTAGCGGGGATCAATGAGCAGTTCTTC. Using reference TRBV7-9 and TRBJ2-1 for the parts outside the CDR3, the full variable domain is DTGVSQNPRHKITKRGQNVTFRCDPISEHNRLYWYRQTLGQGPEFLTYFQNEAQLEKSRLLSDRFSAERPKGSFSTLEIQRTEQGDSAMYLCASSLVLAGINEQFFGPGTRLTVL.

In nucleotides, the CDR3 is TGTGCCAGCAGTTTCGGGACTAGCGGGAGCAAAAACATTCAGTACTTC. Protein sequence: CASSFGTSGSKNIQYF. The chain links TRBV27 to TRBJ2-4, with TRBD2 matching over 14 bases. The CDR3 extends over 16 amino acids. The J segment lost 3 bases and the V segment lost 3 bases, leaving 1 base of the junction unmatched. CDR1 MNHEY and CDR2 SMNVEV come from the germline V gene (reference sequence).

The rearrangement uses TRBV7-9 and TRBJ2-7, with no clear D. CDR1 and CDR2 from the germline V gene are SEHNR and FQNEAQ (reference sequence). The V end was cut by 5 bases, the J end by 6 bases, with 20 bases between. The CDR3 contains 15 residues. The CDR3 coding sequence is TGTGCCAGCAGCGAAGACACCCTAGTCCTCGGCGAGCAGTACTTC. It encodes CASSEDTLVLGEQYF.

V usage is TRBV6-5 and J usage is TRBJ2-5; TRBD1 might be the D (5 bases). Trimming shortened V by 1 base and J by 6 bases, and 9 bases separated the two germline ends. The CDR3 consists of 13 residues. In germline, CDR1 is MNHEY, CDR2 SVGAGI. The CDR3, as DNA: TGTGCCAGCAGTTACTGGGGCGGCCAGACCCAGTACTTC. This codes for CASSYWGGQTQYF.

V and J are TRBV21-1 and TRBJ2-7; the table's D gene call, TRBD1, was not cross checked with the DNA. TRBV21-1 is marked as a pseudogene. This CDR3 region has 14 residues. The CDR3 is CASSTDRYSYEQYF. The CDR3 DNA reads TGTGCCAGCAGCACGGACAGGTACTCCTACGAGCAGTACTTC.

This chain uses TRBV10-3 with TRBJ2-1, with D maybe TRBD2 (6 bases). The germline V and J ends were trimmed by 3 bases and 0 bases, with 9 bases remaining between them. The CDR3 consists of 15 residues. In germline, CDR1 is ENHRY, CDR2 SYGVKD. The CDR3 spells CAISELGSSYNEQFF. CDR3 in DNA: TGTGCCATCAGTGAACTCGGGAGCTCCTACAATGAGCAGTTCTTC.

This clone was found a few times. This sequence joins TRBV28 and TRBJ2-2; D is ambiguous. Trimming stripped 6 bases from V and 4 bases from J, with 12 bases between. This CDR3 is built from 14 residues. From germline, CDR1 is MDHEN and CDR2 SYDVKM. For the CDR3, the DNA is TGTGCCAGCAGGGGAAAGGGTTTCACCGGGGAGCTGTTTTTT. Translation gives CASRGKGFTGELFF.

V usage is TRBV15 and J usage is TRBJ1-5, with D uncertain. CDR1 and CDR2 from the germline V gene are LNHNV and YYDKDF (reference sequence). The CDR3 is made up of 15 amino acids. V was trimmed by 1 base and J by 2 bases, leaving 9 bases between them. For the CDR3, the DNA is TGTGCCACCAGCAGAGCCGATTTCGGCAATCAGCCCCAGCATTTT. As protein: CATSRADFGNQPQHF.

V and J are TRBV7-3 and TRBJ1-2, with D hard to call. V was pared by 5 bases and J by 4 bases, with 14 bases between. Germline V gene data show CDR1 as SGHTA and CDR2 as FQGTGA. The CDR3 has 14 residues. CDR3: CASSPTDPRYGYTF. DNA of the CDR3: TGTGCCAGCAGCCCAACGGACCCCCGCTATGGCTACACCTTC.

V gene TRBV14 combines with J gene TRBJ2-3, with 11 bases identical to TRBD2. The trim removed 8 bases at V and 2 bases at J, leaving 6 bases unmatched. Germline V gene sequence: CDR1 SGHDN, CDR2 FVKESK. The CDR3 runs 15 residues. Written as DNA, the CDR3 is TGTGCCAGCCGGGCTAGCGGGGGGCCCACAGATACGCAGTATTTT. Encoded protein: CASRASGGPTDTQYF. The variable domain in full, with the rest retrieved from reference TRBV14 and TRBJ2-3, is EAGVTQFPSHSVIEKGQTVTLRCDPISGHDNLYWYRRVMGKEIKFLLHFVKESKQDESGMPNNRFLAERTGGTYSTLKVQPAELEDSGVYFCASRASGGPTDTQYFGPGTRLTVL.

The chain has TRBV9 and TRBJ2-3; unclear D gene. From germline, CDR1 is SGDLS and CDR2 YYNGEE. This CDR3 has 15 residues. Trimming shortened V by 0 bases and J by 2 bases, and 10 bases separated the two germline ends. Here the CDR3 reads CASSVAGLYTDTQYF. The DNA of the CDR3 is TGTGCCAGCAGCGTAGCCGGGCTGTACACAGATACGCAGTATTTT.

The CDR3 loop reads CASSVATGTGVYNEQFF. The CDR3 coding sequence is TGTGCCAGCAGCGTAGCTACAGGGACAGGGGTATACAATGAGCAGTTCTTC. The gene calls are TRBV9 and TRBJ2-1, with 10 bases identical to TRBD1. The CDR3 consists of 17 residues. Germline trimming cut 0 bases from V and 4 bases from J; bases unmatched to any gene: 7. The germline V gene encodes CDR1 SGDLS and CDR2 YYNGEE.